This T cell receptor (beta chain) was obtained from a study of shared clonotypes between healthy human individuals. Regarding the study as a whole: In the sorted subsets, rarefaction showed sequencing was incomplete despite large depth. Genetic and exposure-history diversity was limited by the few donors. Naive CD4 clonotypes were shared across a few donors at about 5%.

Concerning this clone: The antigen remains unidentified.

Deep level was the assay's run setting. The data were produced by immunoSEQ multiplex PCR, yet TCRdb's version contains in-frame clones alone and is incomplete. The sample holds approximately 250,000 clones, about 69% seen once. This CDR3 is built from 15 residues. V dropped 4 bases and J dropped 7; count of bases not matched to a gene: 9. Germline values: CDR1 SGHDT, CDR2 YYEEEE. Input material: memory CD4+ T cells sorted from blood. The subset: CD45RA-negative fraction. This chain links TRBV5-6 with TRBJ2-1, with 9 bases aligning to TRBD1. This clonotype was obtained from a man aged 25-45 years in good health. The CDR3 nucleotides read TGTGCCAGCAGCATGCCGGGACAGGGCCAGAATGAGCAGTTCTTC. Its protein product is CASSMPGQGQNEQFF.